The source of this TCR beta chain is a study of Graves' ophthalmopathy and Graves' hyperthyroidism. Study results and caveats: Most thyroid clonotypes expanded beyond 0.001 frequency were also found in blood.

If patients had other autoimmune diseases, uncontrolled infections, pregnancy or lactation, they were excluded. It was on clinical symptoms, serum thyroxine, TRAb, thyroid ultrasound and orbital computed tomography that diagnosis relied. CDR1 SQVTM and CDR2 ANQGSEA come from the germline V gene. The CDR3 runs 13 residues. Deletions cut 1 base from V and 2 bases from J, with 8 bases between. This clonotype was detected ten times or more. Its antigen is currently unknown. Investigators amplified TCR beta CDR3 regions from RNA transcripts. Second-round multiplex PCR followed a first-round RT-PCR using HTBI primers. Via MiXCR, TCRdb re-called the multiplex PCR reads, giving one row per CDR3 protein. The sample consists of roughly 400,000 distinct CDR3 sequences, roughly 17% of them appearing once.

The receptor was isolated from an adult woman with stable Graves' hyperthyroidism. Input material: peripheral blood. The chain recombines TRBV29-1 with TRBJ1-2; a possible D gene is TRBD1 (5 bases). CDR3 protein: CSVEGGRNYGYTF. The CDR3 nucleotides are TGCAGCGTTGAAGGGGGGAGGAACTATGGCTACACCTTC.